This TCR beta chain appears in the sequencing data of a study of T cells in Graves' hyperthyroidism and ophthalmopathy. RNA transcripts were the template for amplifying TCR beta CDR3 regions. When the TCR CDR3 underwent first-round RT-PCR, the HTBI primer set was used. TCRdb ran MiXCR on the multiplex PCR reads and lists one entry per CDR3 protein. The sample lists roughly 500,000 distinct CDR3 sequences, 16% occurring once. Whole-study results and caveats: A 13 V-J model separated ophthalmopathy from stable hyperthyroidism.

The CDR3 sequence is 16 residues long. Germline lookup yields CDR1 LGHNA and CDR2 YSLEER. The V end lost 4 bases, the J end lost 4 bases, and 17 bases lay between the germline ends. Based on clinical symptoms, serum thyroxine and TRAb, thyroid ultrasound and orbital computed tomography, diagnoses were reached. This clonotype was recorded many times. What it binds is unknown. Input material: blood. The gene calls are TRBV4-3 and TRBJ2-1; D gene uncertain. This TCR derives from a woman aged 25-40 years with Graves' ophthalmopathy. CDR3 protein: CASSLLPPGPYNEQFF. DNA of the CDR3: TGCGCCAGCAGCCTCCTCCCCCCCGGTCCGTACAATGAGCAGTTCTTC.